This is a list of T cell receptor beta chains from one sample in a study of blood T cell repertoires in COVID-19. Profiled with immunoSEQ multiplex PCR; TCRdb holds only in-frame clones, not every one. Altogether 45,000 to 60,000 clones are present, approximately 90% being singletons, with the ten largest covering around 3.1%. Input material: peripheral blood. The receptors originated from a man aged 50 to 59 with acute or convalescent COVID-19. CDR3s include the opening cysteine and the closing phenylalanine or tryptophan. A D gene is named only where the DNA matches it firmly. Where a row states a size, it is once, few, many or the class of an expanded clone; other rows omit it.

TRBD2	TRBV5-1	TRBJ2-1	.	TGCGCCAGCAGCTTGGGACTAGCGGTGGACAATGAGCAGTTCTTC	CASSLGLAVDNEQFF
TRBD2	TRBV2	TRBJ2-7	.	TGTGCCAGCAGGGGACTAGCGGGGGAGATTTACGAGCAGTACTTC	CASRGLAGEIYEQYF
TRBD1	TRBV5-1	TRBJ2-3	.	TGCGCCAGCAGCTCGAGGGGGACAGGGATCCCAGATACGCAGTATTTT	CASSSRGTGIPDTQYF
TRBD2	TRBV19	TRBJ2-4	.	TGTGCCAGTAGTATAGCCGGGGGGGACATTCAGTACTTC	CASSIAGGDIQYF
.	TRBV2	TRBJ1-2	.	TGTGCCAGCAGTGAACAGAACTATGGCTACACCTTC	CASSEQNYGYTF
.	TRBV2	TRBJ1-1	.	TGTGCCAGCAGTGAAGCAAGGGGCAGGGCTATCTTT	CASSEARGRAIF
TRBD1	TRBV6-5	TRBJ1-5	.	TGTGCCAGCAGCTCAGGGGGCGGCCAGCCCCAGCATTTT	CASSSGGGQPQHF
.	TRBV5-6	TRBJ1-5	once	TGTGCCAGCAGCTTGGTGAGGCAGCCTAATCAGCCCCAGCATTTT	CASSLVRQPNQPQHF
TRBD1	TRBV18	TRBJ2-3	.	TGTGCCAGCTCACCTATACAGGGGAGTAGCACAGATACGCAGTATTTT	CASSPIQGSSTDTQYF
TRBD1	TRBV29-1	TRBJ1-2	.	TGCAGCGTTGTAGCCGGGACAGCCCTTTATGGCTACACCTTC	CSVVAGTALYGYTF
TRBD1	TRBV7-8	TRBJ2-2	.	TGTGCCAGCAGCTATACAGTGGGACAGGGGTCGGGCACCGGGGAGCTGTTTTTT	CASSYTVGQGSGTGELFF
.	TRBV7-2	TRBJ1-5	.	TGTGCCAGCAGCTTACCGGGTTGGAGTCAGCCCCAGCATTTT	CASSLPGWSQPQHF
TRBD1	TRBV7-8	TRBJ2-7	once	TGTGCCAGCAGCTTGTTGGACAGGGGGCAAAGCGAGCAGTACTTC	CASSLLDRGQSEQYF
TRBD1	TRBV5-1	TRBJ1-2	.	TGCGCCAGCAGCTTGGAACAGGGGGCAGGCTATGGCTACACCTTC	CASSLEQGAGYGYTF
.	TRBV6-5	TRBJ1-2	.	TGTGCCAGCAGTTTAGGGGCCGCCACTTATGGCTACACCTTC	CASSLGAATYGYTF
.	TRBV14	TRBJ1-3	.	TGTGCCAGCAGCCAGTTAAGCGGCCGGGCTGGAAACACCATATATTTT	CASSQLSGRAGNTIYF
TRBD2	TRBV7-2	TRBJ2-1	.	TGTGCCAGCAGCGTTCTAGCGGGGGGGCGGGCTGAGCAGTTCTTC	CASSVLAGGRAEQFF
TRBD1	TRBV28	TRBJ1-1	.	TGTGCCAGCAGTTTCTCGCAGGGGGGAGCTTTCTTT	CASSFSQGGAFF
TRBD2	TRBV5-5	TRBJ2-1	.	TGTGCCAGCAGCCAGACCGGGACTAGCGTTTACAATGAGCAGTTCTTC	CASSQTGTSVYNEQFF
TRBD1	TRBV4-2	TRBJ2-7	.	TGTGCCAGCAGCCAAGCGGCCGGACAGGGGTCCTACGAGCAGTACTTC	CASSQAAGQGSYEQYF
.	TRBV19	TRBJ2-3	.	TGTGCCAGTAGTATAGGCCGGGGGATATCTGGAGATACGCAGTATTTT	CASSIGRGISGDTQYF
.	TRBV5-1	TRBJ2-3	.	TGCGCCAGCAGCTTGGTTGGGGGGACTAGCACAGATACGCAGTATTTT	CASSLVGGTSTDTQYF
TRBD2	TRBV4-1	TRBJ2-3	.	TGCGCCAGCAGCCAAATAGCGGGGCCATCGCTCACAGATACGCAGTATTTT	CASSQIAGPSLTDTQYF
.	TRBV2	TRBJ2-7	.	TGTGCCAGCAGCGCCTCCGGGATGAACAGACTAACCTACGAGCAGTACTTC	CASSASGMNRLTYEQYF
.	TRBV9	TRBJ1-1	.	TGTGCCAGCAGCGTAGGCCCGACACTGAACACTGAAGCTTTCTTT	CASSVGPTLNTEAFF
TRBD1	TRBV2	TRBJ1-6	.	TGTGCCAGCAGTGAAAATCAGGGGGCGCTGAATTCACCCCTCCACTTT	CASSENQGALNSPLHF
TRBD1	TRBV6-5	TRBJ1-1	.	TGTGCTAGCAGTAGACAGGGGGCGCGTACTGAAGCTTTCTTT	CASSRQGARTEAFF
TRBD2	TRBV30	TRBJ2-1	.	TGTGCCTGGGCCCGTAGCGGGGGGTTAGGTGAGCAGTTCTTC	CAWARSGGLGEQFF
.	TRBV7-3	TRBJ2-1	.	TGTGCCAGCAGCTCCCTTAGCGTTGGTGAGCAGTTCTTC	CASSSLSVGEQFF
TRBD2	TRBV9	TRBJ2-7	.	TGTGCCAGCAGCGCAGAGGAAACAGGCGGGAGCTCCTACGAGCAGTACTTC	CASSAEETGGSSYEQYF